The 2 T cell receptor beta chains in this list originate from one sample, sequenced in a study of T cells in localized non-small cell lung cancer. Repertoires were generated with immunoSEQ multiplex PCR, while TCRdb's copy carries only in-frame clones and drops some. This table has 30,000 to 35,000 clones, about 88% appearing once. The source was peripheral blood, collected before any cancer treatment. The source is a woman aged 35-70 years with stage I lung adenocarcinoma.

The chain has TRBV15 and TRBJ2-7; D tentatively fits TRBD1 or TRBD2 (6 bases each). V lost 3 bases, J lost 2 bases, and 14 bases lay in between. This CDR3 is 15 amino acids long. Germline V lookup: CDR1 LNHNV, CDR2 YYDKDF (reference sequence). CDR3 protein: CATSSSWGATYEQYF. For the CDR3, the DNA is TGTGCCACCAGCAGTTCCTGGGGGGCCACCTACGAGCAGTACTTC.

The rearrangement uses TRBV29-1 and TRBJ2-1; D may be TRBD1 or TRBD2 (7 bases each). Trimming stripped 1 base from V and 7 bases from J, with 17 bases between. Looked up from germline, CDR1 is SQVTM and CDR2 is ANQGSEA. This CDR3 is built from 15 residues. The CDR3 DNA reads TGCAGCGTTGAAGCGGGGGGACAGTTTTTTAATGAGCAGTTCTTC. It yields the protein CSVEAGGQFFNEQFF.